The next 8 T cell receptor beta chains were all read from a single sample in a study of blood T cell repertoires in COVID-19. Repertoires were generated with immunoSEQ multiplex PCR, while TCRdb's copy carries only in-frame clones and drops some. The sample has roughly 230,000 clones; around 81% are singletons. Sequencing used peripheral blood. The origin of the receptors is a middle-aged man with active or convalescent COVID-19.

The chain employs TRBV6-5 and TRBJ2-1; D may be TRBD1 (6 bases). Germline V lookup: CDR1 MNHEY, CDR2 SVGAGI. V lost 6 bases and J 0 bases, leaving 12 bases between the germline ends. The CDR3 has 15 residues. The CDR3: CASSTTGFSYNEQFF. CDR3 nucleotide sequence: TGTGCCAGCAGCACAACAGGGTTCTCCTACAATGAGCAGTTCTTC.

Only one count was recorded for this clone. The chain recombines TRBV7-2 with TRBJ1-2; 7 bases are a match to TRBD1. The length of the CDR3 is 16 residues. CDR1 and CDR2 from the germline V gene are SGHTA and FQGNSA. V trimming: 5 bases; J trimming: 7 bases; junction bases outside the gene matches: 16. The CDR3: CASSLGPGTASLGYTF. The DNA of the CDR3 is TGTGCCAGCAGCCTGGGGCCAGGGACAGCCTCTCTTGGCTACACCTTC. Full variable domain (missing parts from reference TRBV7-2 and TRBJ1-2): GAGVSQSPSNKVTEKGKDVELRCDPISGHTALYWYRQSLGQGLEFLIYFQGNSAPDKSGLPSDRFSAERTGGSVSTLTIQRTQQEDSAVYLCASSLGPGTASLGYTFGSGTRLTVV.

This sequence joins TRBV19 and TRBJ1-2; D is possibly TRBD1 (5 bases). The CDR3 covers 14 residues. Trimming stripped 4 bases from V and 1 base from J, with 10 bases between. In germline, CDR1 is LNHDA, CDR2 SQIVND (reference sequence). CDR3: CASSTQGLNYGYTF. CDR3 DNA: TGTGCCAGTAGTACTCAGGGCCTTAACTATGGCTACACCTTC.

This clone appeared once. The chain recombines TRBV15 with TRBJ2-3; TRBD2 matches at 8 bases. The CDR3 has 17 residues. CDR1 LNHNV and CDR2 YYDKDF come from the germline V gene (reference sequence). V gave up 0 bases and J gave up 2 bases; unmatched junction bases: 7. This CDR3 reads CATSRDRTSKDTDTQYF. CDR3 nucleotide sequence: TGTGCCACCAGCAGAGATAGGACTAGCAAAGACACAGATACGCAGTATTTT.

This rearrangement joins TRBV28 to TRBJ2-7, with D perhaps matching TRBD1 (6 bases). Germline CDR1 is MDHEN and CDR2 is SYDVKM. The CDR3 loop spans 17 amino acids. V lost 3 bases and J 2 bases, leaving 20 bases between the germline ends. Here the CDR3 DNA reads TGTGCCAGCAGTTTGGGGGTCCCGGGACACAAGACCTACGAGCAGTACTTC. This encodes CASSLGVPGHKTYEQYF.

In nucleotides, the CDR3 is TGTGCCAGCAGCCAGGAGGGGATCTATGGCTACACCTTC. Translated, it gives CASSQEGIYGYTF. V and J are TRBV16 and TRBJ1-2, with a tentative D call TRBD1 (5 bases). V was pared by 3 bases and J by 4 bases, with 9 bases between. CDR3 length equals 13 residues. CDR1 and CDR2 from the germline V gene are KGHSY and FQNENV.

This chain connects TRBV19 to TRBJ1-5; D gene uncertain. This CDR3 comprises 14 residues. Germline CDR1 LNHDA, CDR2 SQIVND (reference sequence). V lost 3 bases and J lost 6, with 12 bases in between. The DNA for the CDR3 is TGTGCCAGTAGTATTTGGCTAGAGCGTCAGCCCCAGCATTTT. Its protein product is CASSIWLERQPQHF.

This clone was picked up one time. The V and J genes are TRBV11-2 and TRBJ2-1; 7 bases agree with TRBD1. V lost 5 bases and J lost 7; bases outside the gene matches: 8. The CDR3 extends over 14 amino acids. Germline CDR1 reads SGHAT; CDR2 reads FQNNGV. CDR3 protein: CASSSRGMGNEQFF. The CDR3 nucleotides read TGTGCCAGCAGCAGCAGGGGGATGGGTAATGAGCAGTTCTTC.